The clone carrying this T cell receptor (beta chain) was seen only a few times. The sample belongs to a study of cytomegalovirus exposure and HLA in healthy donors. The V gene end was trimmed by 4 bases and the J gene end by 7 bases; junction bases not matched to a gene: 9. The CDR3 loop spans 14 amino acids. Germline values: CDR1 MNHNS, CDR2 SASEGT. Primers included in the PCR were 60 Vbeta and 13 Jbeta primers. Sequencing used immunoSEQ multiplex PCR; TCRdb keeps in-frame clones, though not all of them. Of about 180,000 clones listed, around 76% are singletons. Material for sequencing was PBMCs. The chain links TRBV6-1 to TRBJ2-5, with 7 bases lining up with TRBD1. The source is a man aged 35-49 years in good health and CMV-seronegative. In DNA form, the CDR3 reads TGTGCCAGCAGTGTAGGGGGCGGAGGACGGACCCAGTACTTC. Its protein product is CASSVGGGGRTQYF.